This T cell receptor (beta chain) was captured by sequencing in a study of T cells in Graves' hyperthyroidism and ophthalmopathy. RNA transcripts were the template for amplifying TCR beta CDR3 regions. The TCR CDR3 was amplified in a first-round RT-PCR using the HTBI primer set. TCRdb reanalysed the multiplex PCR reads using MiXCR and keeps one entry per CDR3 protein. The table records 200,000 to 250,000 distinct CDR3 sequences, 15% to 20% of them present only once. CDR3 length: 13 residues. The germline gives CDR1 SNHLY, CDR2 FYNNEI. V was shortened by 10 bases and J by 4 bases, with 15 bases between the two germline ends. This clonotype was seen many times.

The sample was blood. This sequence was found in a man between 40 and 49 years old with Graves' hyperthyroidism. The chain uses TRBV2 and TRBJ2-3; TRBD1 might be the D (6 bases). CDR3 in DNA: TGTGCCACCAACAGGGAAGCTCCAGATACGCAGTATTTT. It specifies CATNREAPDTQYF.